This T cell receptor beta chain was captured by sequencing in a study of blood T cell repertoires in COVID-19. Profiling relied on immunoSEQ multiplex PCR, and the TCRdb table lists in-frame clones only, not all of them. This sample has about 490,000 clones, with approximately 85% found just once. V dropped 6 bases and J dropped 3 bases, with 9 bases sitting between them. Looked up from germline, CDR1 is SGHRS and CDR2 is YFSETQ. This CDR3 spans 13 amino acids. Material: peripheral blood. The chain uses TRBV5-1 and TRBJ2-2; no clear D gene. This receptor was identified in a human donor in a cohort sampled during active COVID-19. The CDR3 DNA reads TGCGCCAGCACCCTTCTAGACACCGGGGAGCTGTTTTTT. It yields the protein CASTLLDTGELFF.